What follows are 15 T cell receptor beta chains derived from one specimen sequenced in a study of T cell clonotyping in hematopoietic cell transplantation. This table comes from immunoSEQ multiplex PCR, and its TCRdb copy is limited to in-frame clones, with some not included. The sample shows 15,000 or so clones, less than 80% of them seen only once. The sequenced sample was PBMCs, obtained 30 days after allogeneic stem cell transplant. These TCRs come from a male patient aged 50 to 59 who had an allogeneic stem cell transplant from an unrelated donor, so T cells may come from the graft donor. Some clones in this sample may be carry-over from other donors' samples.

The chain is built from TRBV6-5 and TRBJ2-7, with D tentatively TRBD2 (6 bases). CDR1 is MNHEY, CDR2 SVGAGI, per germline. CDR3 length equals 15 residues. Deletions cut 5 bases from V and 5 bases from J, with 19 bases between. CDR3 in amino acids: CASSTPARETDEQYF. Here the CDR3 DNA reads TGTGCCAGCAGTACCCCCGCTCGGGAGACGGACGAGCAGTACTTC.

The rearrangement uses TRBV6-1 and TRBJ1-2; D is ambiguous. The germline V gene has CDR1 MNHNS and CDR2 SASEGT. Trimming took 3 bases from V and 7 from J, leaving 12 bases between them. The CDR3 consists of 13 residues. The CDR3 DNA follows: TGTGCCAGCAGTGATTGGGCCGGAGGTGGCTACACCTTC. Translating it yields CASSDWAGGGYTF.

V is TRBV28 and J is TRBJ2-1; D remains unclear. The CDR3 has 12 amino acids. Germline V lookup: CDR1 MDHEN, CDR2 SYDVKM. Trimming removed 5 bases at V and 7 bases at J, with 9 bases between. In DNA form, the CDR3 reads TGTGCCAGCAGTCTAGGAGTGAATGAGCAGTTCTTC. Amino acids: CASSLGVNEQFF. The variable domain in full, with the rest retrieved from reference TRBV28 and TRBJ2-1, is DVKVTQSSRYLVKRTGEKVFLECVQDMDHENMFWYRQDPGLGLRLIYFSYDVKMKEKGDIPEGYSVSREKKERFSLILESASTNQTSMYLCASSLGVNEQFFGPGTRLTVL.

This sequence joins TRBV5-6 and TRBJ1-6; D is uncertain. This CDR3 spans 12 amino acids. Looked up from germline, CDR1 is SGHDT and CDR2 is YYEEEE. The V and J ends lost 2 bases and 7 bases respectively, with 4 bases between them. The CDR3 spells CASSLLNSPLHF. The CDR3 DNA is TGTGCCAGCAGCTTATTGAATTCACCCCTCCACTTT.

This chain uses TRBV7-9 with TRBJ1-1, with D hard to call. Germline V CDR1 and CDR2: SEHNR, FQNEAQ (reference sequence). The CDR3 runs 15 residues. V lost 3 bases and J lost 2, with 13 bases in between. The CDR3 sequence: CASSFTTEINTEAFF. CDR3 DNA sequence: TGTGCCAGCAGCTTTACGACCGAAATCAACACTGAAGCTTTCTTT. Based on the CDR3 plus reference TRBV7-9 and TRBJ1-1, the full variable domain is DTGVSQNPRHKITKRGQNVTFRCDPISEHNRLYWYRQTLGQGPEFLTYFQNEAQLEKSRLLSDRFSAERPKGSFSTLEIQRTEQGDSAMYLCASSFTTEINTEAFFGQGTRLTVV.

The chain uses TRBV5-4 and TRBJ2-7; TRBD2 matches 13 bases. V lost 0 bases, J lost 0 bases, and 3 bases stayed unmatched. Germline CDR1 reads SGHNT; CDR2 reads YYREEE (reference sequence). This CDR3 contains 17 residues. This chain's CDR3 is CASSLGLAGGYSYEQYF. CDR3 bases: TGTGCCAGCAGCTTGGGACTAGCGGGGGGTTACTCCTACGAGCAGTACTTC. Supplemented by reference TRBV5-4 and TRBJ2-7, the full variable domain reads ETGVTQSPTHLIKTRGQQVTLRCSSQSGHNTVSWYQQALGQGPQFIFQYYREEENGRGNFPPRFSGLQFPNYSSELNVNALELDDSALYLCASSLGLAGGYSYEQYFGPGTRLTVT.

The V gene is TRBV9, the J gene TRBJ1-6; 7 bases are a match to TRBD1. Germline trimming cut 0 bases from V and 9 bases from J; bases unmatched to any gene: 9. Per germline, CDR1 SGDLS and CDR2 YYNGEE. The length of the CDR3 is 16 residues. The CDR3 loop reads CASSVEGGAGPSPLHF. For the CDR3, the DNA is TGTGCCAGCAGCGTAGAAGGGGGCGCGGGTCCTTCACCCCTCCACTTT.

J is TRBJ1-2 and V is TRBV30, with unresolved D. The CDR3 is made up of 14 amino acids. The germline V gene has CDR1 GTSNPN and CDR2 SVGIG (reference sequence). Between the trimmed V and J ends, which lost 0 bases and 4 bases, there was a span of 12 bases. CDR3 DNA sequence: TGTGCCTGGAGTGTAGGAGCTGGGAGCTATGGCTACACCTTC. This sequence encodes CAWSVGAGSYGYTF.

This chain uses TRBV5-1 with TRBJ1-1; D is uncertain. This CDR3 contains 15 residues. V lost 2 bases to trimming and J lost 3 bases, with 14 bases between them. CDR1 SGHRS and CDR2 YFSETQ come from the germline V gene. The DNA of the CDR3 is TGCGCCAGCAGCTTAACCGGGAGGGTGGACACTGAAGCTTTCTTT. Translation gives CASSLTGRVDTEAFF.

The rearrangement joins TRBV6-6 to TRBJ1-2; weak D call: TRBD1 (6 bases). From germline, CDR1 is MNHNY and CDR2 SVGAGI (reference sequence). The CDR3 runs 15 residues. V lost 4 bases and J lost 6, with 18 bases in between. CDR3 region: CASSSLNTGMHGYTF. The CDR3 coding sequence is TGTGCCAGCAGTTCCTTAAACACAGGGATGCATGGCTACACCTTC.

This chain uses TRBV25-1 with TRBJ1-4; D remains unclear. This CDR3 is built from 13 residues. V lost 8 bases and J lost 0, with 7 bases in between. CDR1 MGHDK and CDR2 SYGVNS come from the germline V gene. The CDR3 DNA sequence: TGTGCCAGCCGCCGATCAACTAATGAAAAACTGTTTTTT. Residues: CASRRSTNEKLFF.

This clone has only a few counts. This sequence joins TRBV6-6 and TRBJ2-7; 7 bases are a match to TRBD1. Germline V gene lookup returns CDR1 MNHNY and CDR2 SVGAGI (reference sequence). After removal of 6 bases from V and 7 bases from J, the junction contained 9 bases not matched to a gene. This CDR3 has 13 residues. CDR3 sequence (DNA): TGTGCCAGCAGCGGGACAGCCCAGGGGGAGCAGTACTTC. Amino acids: CASSGTAQGEQYF.

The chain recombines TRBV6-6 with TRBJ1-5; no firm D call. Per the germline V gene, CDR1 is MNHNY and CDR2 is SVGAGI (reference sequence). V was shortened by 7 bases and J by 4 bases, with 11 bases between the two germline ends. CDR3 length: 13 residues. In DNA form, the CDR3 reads TGTGCCAGCACAGTTCGCGAAAATCAGCCCCAGCATTTT. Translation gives CASTVRENQPQHF.

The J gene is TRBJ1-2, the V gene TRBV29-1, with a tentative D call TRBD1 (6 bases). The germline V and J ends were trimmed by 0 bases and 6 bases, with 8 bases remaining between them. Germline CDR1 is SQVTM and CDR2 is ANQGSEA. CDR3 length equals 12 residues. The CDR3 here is CSVEEAGDGYTF. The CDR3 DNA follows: TGCAGCGTTGAAGAGGCAGGGGATGGCTACACCTTC.

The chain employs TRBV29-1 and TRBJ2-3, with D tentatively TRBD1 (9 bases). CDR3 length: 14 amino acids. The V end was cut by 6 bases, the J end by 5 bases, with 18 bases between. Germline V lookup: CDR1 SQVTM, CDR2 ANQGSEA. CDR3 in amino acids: CSVSGGQGIDTQYF. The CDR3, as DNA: TGCAGCGTCAGCGGGGGACAGGGCATAGATACGCAGTATTTT.